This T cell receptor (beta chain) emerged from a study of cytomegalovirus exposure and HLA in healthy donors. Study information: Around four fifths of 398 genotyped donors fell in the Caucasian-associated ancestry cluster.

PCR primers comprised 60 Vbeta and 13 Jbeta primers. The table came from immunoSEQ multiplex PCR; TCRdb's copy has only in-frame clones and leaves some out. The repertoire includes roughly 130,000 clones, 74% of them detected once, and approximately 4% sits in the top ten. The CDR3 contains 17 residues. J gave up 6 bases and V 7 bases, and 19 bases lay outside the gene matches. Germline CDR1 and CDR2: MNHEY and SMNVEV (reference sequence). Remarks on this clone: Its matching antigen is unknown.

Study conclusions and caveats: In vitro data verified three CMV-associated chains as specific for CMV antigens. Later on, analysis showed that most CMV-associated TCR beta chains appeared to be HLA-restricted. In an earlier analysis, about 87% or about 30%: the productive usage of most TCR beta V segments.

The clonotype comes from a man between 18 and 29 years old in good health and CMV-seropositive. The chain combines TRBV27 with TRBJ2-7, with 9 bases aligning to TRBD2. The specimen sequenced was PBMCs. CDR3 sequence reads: CASILSFGVAGASEQYF. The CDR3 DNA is TGTGCCAGCATCCTTTCCTTCGGTGTAGCGGGAGCTTCCGAGCAGTACTTC.